Sequencing of this T cell receptor beta chain was carried out in a study of T cells expressing NK-cell markers. In the study overall: Seropositivity for HCMV was found in most of the eight sequenced donors, with one seronegative.

On this clonotype: The antigen is unknown.

UMI-tagged 5'RACE template switching yielded the TCR beta cDNA. TCRdb reprocessed the 5' RACE reads and keeps a single row for each CDR3 protein, giving no DNA. The sample's table shows about 160,000 distinct CDR3 sequences. Study results and limitations: The study did not resolve the HCMV specificity of expanded NKG2C+ T cell clones.

Germline CDR1 reads LNHNV; CDR2 reads YYDKDF (reference sequence). This CDR3 region has 14 residues. The TCR comes from a woman between 18 and 75 years old in good health. The sequencing input was blood T cells: a sorted CD56 or NKG2C T cell subset, CD4+ or CD8+ T cells, or bulk PBMC T cells (not recorded which). This chain links TRBV15 with TRBJ1-3. The CDR3 protein is CATSRDRAGNTIYF.